This T cell receptor (beta chain) comes out of a study of T cells in Graves' hyperthyroidism and ophthalmopathy. This clonotype was found many times. Its antigen remains unknown. V was pared by 4 bases and J by 3 bases, with 12 bases between. The CDR3 totals 15 residues. Germline V gene sequence: CDR1 SGHAT, CDR2 FQNNGV. Study-level points and caveats: Ophthalmopathy, as predicted by the model, came a median roughly 6.5 months after the prediction.

Amplification of TCR beta CDR3 regions was performed using RNA transcripts as template. The TCR CDR3 first-round RT-PCR relied on the HTBI primer set. Via MiXCR, TCRdb re-called the multiplex PCR reads, giving one row per CDR3 protein. This repertoire shows approximately 610,000 distinct CDR3 sequences, 14% to 15% found once; its top ten account for 3.5% to 4.5%. The source of this sequence is a woman between 35 and 50 years old with Graves' ophthalmopathy. The chain recombines TRBV11-2 with TRBJ2-2; D remains ambiguous. The specimen sequenced was blood. The CDR3 DNA reads as TGTGCCAGCAGCTCCCGCCTCAGTGACACCGGGGAGCTGTTTTTT. Protein sequence: CASSSRLSDTGELFF.